The rows below give T cell receptor beta chains drawn from one sample of a study of CD8+CD57+ T cells in acquired aplastic anemia. Using its own MiXCR run on the reads, TCRdb lists one record per CDR3 protein. The sample carries tens of thousands of distinct CDR3 sequences, roughly three quarters recorded once. Source material: sorted CD4+, CD8+, or CD8+CD57+ T cells (not recorded which) from PBMCs. The receptors originated from a human donor in good health, serving as a control. Both conserved end residues are part of each CDR3. Each record gives: CDR3 length, V gene, CDR3 protein.

13 TRBV25-1 CASSLPGANEQFF
13 TRBV7-3 CASSFRGNQPQHF
15 TRBV7-9 CASSSRQGGAYEQYF
15 TRBV25-1 CASSPGRHINEKLFF
14 TRBV20-1 CSVYSRGSTDTQYF
11 TRBV10-3 CASSDRPESYF
15 TRBV19 CASSTRQSRTYEQYF
14 TRBV7-9 CASSLPGLPYEQYF
13 TRBV7-2 CASSFNRDNEQFF
13 TRBV10-1 CASKRQGGETQYF
14 TRBV2 CASSELGQGYGYTF
14 TRBV2 CASERGQGQETQYF
14 TRBV11-3 CASSPLAGGPEQFF
17 TRBV29-1 CSVESRLAGEAQETQYF
15 TRBV19 CASSTVGKALYGYTF
12 TRBV2 CASRRQGDEQYF
15 TRBV7-3 CASSLTTDSGNTIYF
14 TRBV4-2 CASSQGQANAEAFF
13 TRBV7-8 CASSLGGAGELFF
15 TRBV2 CASTVTSPSTDTQYF
12 TRBV29-1 CSVEGGLTEAFF
11 TRBV19 CASSLDYEQYF
14 TRBV6-5 CASSYQGQGPPLHF
12 TRBV9 CASSVGGYEQYF
15 TRBV24-1 CATSATGDRNEKLFF
14 TRBV2 CASSPTGARGEQYF
10 TRBV29-1 CSVARQTQYF
16 TRBV10-2 CASSEAGSFVSYEQYF
14 TRBV4-3 CASSPGQGNEKLFF
16 TRBV19 CASSILAGGEFYEQYF
15 TRBV4-3 CASSPRLKAYYGYTF
15 TRBV5-6 CASSLGGPYPNEQFF
14 TRBV2 CASTSDRSGTEAFF
13 TRBV2 CASKGDGTYEQYF
16 TRBV10-3 CAISKVDRGSNQPQHF
14 TRBV6-4 CASSEGLAGDTQYF
16 TRBV11-1 CASSSQRDSPNYGYTF
11 TRBV2 CASTSGYEQYF
12 TRBV29-1 CSVDPRGETQYF
13 TRBV7-9 CASSKQGADEQFF
13 TRBV12-3/TRBV12-4 CASTANRDQPQHF
15 TRBV4-3 CASSPGTSGAYEQYF
17 TRBV28 CASSLWTSGGGNYEQFF
13 TRBV2 CASSAGTKTEAFF
12 TRBV2 CASSVWAREQYF
13 TRBV19 CASKHRVSGELFF
9 TRBV7-8 CASPGGAYF
16 TRBV15 CATSRDNRARYNEQFF
14 TRBV13 CASSIGGARETQYF
14 TRBV6-5 CASSTSAGNYGYTF
11 TRBV29-1 CSVVGLETQYF
12 TRBV29-1 CSATLTGDGYTF
13 TRBV7-6 CASHLTSPNEQFF
16 TRBV10-3 CAISESTLAGPDEQYF
14 TRBV10-3 CAISPGGLPTEAFF